This T cell receptor beta chain came from a study of shared clonotypes between healthy human individuals (dated by TCRdb to about 2020). About the investigation overall: Three men and a couple of women, aged 18 to 49 years, made up the cohort. For each donor, CD4 naive and CD4 memory were each given three plates, CD8 naive was given two plates, and CD8 memory was given one plate. To estimate repertoire size and how much clonotypes are shared between individuals, the study performed deep sequencing of blood TCR repertoires from roughly five healthy adults. To increase sequencing depth and limit assay-specific biases, different laboratories used diverse techniques to prepare libraries and sequence TCR repertoires. Each donor's leukapheresis produced roughly between roughly 0.85 and 9.5 billion PBMCs. Overall results and qualifications from the work: Clonotypes shared by all four sorted-subset donors showed higher generation probabilities than non-shared clonotypes. Because the study included only a small number of donors, the genetic and exposure-history diversity represented was limited. Larger estimated clonotype richness was generally found for naive subsets than for memory subsets. Sampling was restricted to blood, and TCR repertoires in tissue are likely to differ from TCR repertoires in blood. Rarefaction of sorted-subset datasets indicated incomplete sequencing despite the large sequencing depth. Approximately 5% of naive CD4, more than 3% of naive CD8, roughly 2.4% of memory CD4, and around 0.42% of memory CD8 clonotypes were shared across a few donors. Based on pairwise subsampling, the degree of clonotype sharing among donors was expected to be affected by sequencing depth.

The CDR3 contains 15 residues, cysteine and phenylalanine counted. Left in the record is the CDR3 DNA by itself, 45 bases read in frame from the first base. Ends trimmed: V by 3 bases, J by 2 bases; bases unmatched to a gene: 4. As encoded in the germline V gene, CDR1 is MDHEN while CDR2 is SYDVKM. A note on this clone: What this receptor recognizes is not known. Base qualities are not recorded, but no much larger clone differs from it by a single base.

CD8 naive samples were CD45RO-negative cells positively selected for CCR7, giving a CD45RA+CCR7+ population that excluded TemRA cells. The donors were healthy, HIV-negative adults with no recently reported acute infections or vaccinations. All donors were Caucasian adults living in Nashville, Tennessee, USA. Blood was obtained by leukapheresis, after which PBMCs were separated by Ficoll-Histopaque density gradient centrifugation and cryopreserved in liquid nitrogen vapor phase. Analytical flow cytometry was used to check the purity and quantity of each magnetically sorted T cell population. Genomic DNA was isolated from every sorted fraction and measured by UV absorbance on a Nanodrop 2000c. Using the deep immunoSEQ assay, multiplex PCR amplified TCR CDR3 regions from genomic DNA. Extracted genomic DNA from each cell subset was spread evenly across all wells of several immunoSEQ 96-well plates, with each plate serving as a replicate. For sorted subsets, 200 to 250 ng of genomic DNA, equivalent to roughly 33,000 T cell genomes, went into each replicate PCR. The purified libraries were quantified using a Qubit 3.0 fluorometer, sized with a Bioanalyzer 2100, and then quantified again using the KAPA Library Quantification kit. Every immunoSEQ 96-well plate was sequenced on a dedicated single-read 150-cycle Illumina NextSeq 550 flow cell. Per the original workflow: Because only junctional sequences without quality scores were contained in the immunoSEQ output, filtering matching that applied to full-length reads could not be performed. To assign V/J genes and CDR3, sequences were annotated using PyIR, a Python wrapper for IgBLAST v1.9, with IMGT germline references. Reads were removed for weak V/J assignments (E-value above 1e-6), missing CDR3, stop codons, out-of-frame junctions, or ambiguous translated residues. V3J clonotypes were defined as sequences sharing an identical inferred V gene, J gene, and CDR3 amino acid sequence. The percentage overlap between two repertoires was calculated by dividing the number of shared unique clonotypes by the size of the smaller repertoire. RTK rarefaction, the Chao1 estimator, and Recon v2.1 estimates of unobserved clonotypes were used to assess repertoire richness. For all TCRbeta clonotypes obtained by the gDNA method from several donors, generation probabilities were computed with OLGA. TCRdb limited this immuneACCESS table to in-frame rearrangements with V and J called. A share of clones is missing; checked studies link under half to unresolved V genes, and the rest is unexplained. From that table come the V and J calls and clone size; the DNA was used to work out D and trimming. The sample table contains some 630,000 clones; only one count was recorded for about 96% of them. The ten most abundant clones make up 0.11% of the sample.

Sequencing was performed on naive CD8+ T cells sorted from blood. The cell subset or site label, read with the paper, signifies: CD45RA+CCR7+. This TCR came from a woman aged 25 to 39 in good health. This sequence uses TRBV28 and TRBJ2-7, and TRBD2 matches 10 of the central bases. Here the CDR3 is given as CASSLEAGGPYEQYF. The nucleotide sequence reads TGTGCCAGCAGTTTGGAAGCGGGAGGGCCCTACGAGCAGTACTTC.